This T cell receptor beta chain was identified in a study of CD4+ T cells in melanoma. General study points: Neoantigen-specific CD4+ T cells in melanoma reportedly had diverse differentiation states. A reported correlation linked neoantigen-specific CD4+ T cells to CD8+, macrophage and B cell function.

The method was immunoSEQ multiplex PCR; TCRdb's version includes in-frame clones alone and lacks a portion of them. The sample has 90,000 to 130,000 clones, approximately 92% seen once. Note on this clone: Its antigen is undetermined.

With 4 bases removed from V and 1 base from J, the gap between germline ends came to 9 bases. In germline, CDR1 is SGHRS, CDR2 YFSETQ. This CDR3 region has 15 residues. The TCR comes from a human donor with melanoma. V and J are TRBV5-1 and TRBJ2-6, with a tentative D call TRBD2 (5 bases). Sequenced input: peripheral blood. CDR3 amino acids: CASSIGGSGANVLTF. In nucleotides, the CDR3 is TGCGCCAGCAGCATCGGCGGGTCTGGGGCCAACGTCCTGACTTTC.